The 9 T cell receptor beta chains presented below share a single source sample, sequenced in a study of OX40 agonist ivuxolimab in advanced cancers. Method: immunoSEQ multiplex PCR; TCRdb's copy keeps in-frame clones and lacks some. This repertoire shows 5,000 to 6,000 clones, 65% to 75% found once; its top ten account for around 68%. The specimen was CD4+ or CD8+ T cells sorted from blood, collected in a trial of the OX40 agonist ivuxolimab. Receptor source: an adult with an advanced solid tumor such as melanoma, head and neck, liver or kidney cancer.

V and J are TRBV7-9 and TRBJ2-3; TRBD1 matches 7 bases. Germline lookup yields CDR1 SEHNR and CDR2 FQNEAQ (reference sequence). CDR3 length: 15 amino acids. Unmatched junction bases numbered 8, after V lost 5 bases and J lost 3 bases. In nucleotides, the CDR3 is TGTGCCAGCAGCCACACAGGGGTGGTGACAGATACGCAGTATTTT. It translates to CASSHTGVVTDTQYF.

This clone was recorded a few times. This chain uses TRBV27 with TRBJ1-2; perhaps TRBD1 as D (5 bases). The CDR3 is 12 amino acids. The V gene lost 5 bases and the J gene lost 8 bases, with 12 bases spanning the gap. Germline V gene data show CDR1 as MNHEY and CDR2 as SMNVEV (reference sequence). The CDR3 region is CASSPGGRGYTF. The CDR3 DNA follows: TGTGCCAGCAGTCCGGGGGGGAGGGGCTACACCTTC.

The gene calls are TRBV5-4 and TRBJ2-1, with D unclear. CDR1 is SGHNT and CDR2 is YYREEE in the germline V gene (reference sequence). The length of the CDR3 is 15 residues. V lost 0 bases and J 7 bases, leaving 14 bases between the germline ends. The CDR3 region has the DNA TGTGCCAGCAGCTTGGTAGGCCAGTTTGGGAATGAGCAGTTCTTC. The encoded protein is CASSLVGQFGNEQFF.

The chain employs TRBV27 and TRBJ1-1; 8 nucleotides line up with TRBD1. The length of the CDR3 is 17 residues. Germline CDR1 is MNHEY and CDR2 is SMNVEV (reference sequence). Germline trimming cut 4 bases from V and 0 bases from J; bases unmatched to any gene: 10. DNA of the CDR3: TGTGCCAGCAGTTCGCCGACAGGGGCCGGTATGAACACTGAAGCTTTCTTT. It encodes CASSSPTGAGMNTEAFF.

The rearrangement links TRBV7-9 to TRBJ2-1; TRBD2 agrees at 11 bases. The germline V gene encodes CDR1 SEHNR and CDR2 FQNEAQ (reference sequence). This CDR3 region has 17 residues. V trimming: 2 bases; J trimming: 8 bases; junction bases outside the gene matches: 11. Written as DNA, the CDR3 is TGTGCCAGCAGCTTACCCACTAGCGGGGGCCCGAGCGATGAGCAGTTCTTC. Translating gives CASSLPTSGGPSDEQFF. The whole variable domain, filled in from reference TRBV7-9 and TRBJ2-1, reads DTGVSQNPRHKITKRGQNVTFRCDPISEHNRLYWYRQTLGQGPEFLTYFQNEAQLEKSRLLSDRFSAERPKGSFSTLEIQRTEQGDSAMYLCASSLPTSGGPSDEQFFGPGTRLTVL.

This clone has a single count. The V and J genes are TRBV7-9 and TRBJ1-4; 8 nucleotides agree with TRBD1. The CDR3 totals 14 residues. After removal of 4 bases from V and 8 bases from J, the junction contained 6 bases not matched to a gene. The germline gives CDR1 SEHNR, CDR2 FQNEAQ (reference sequence). In DNA, the CDR3 is TGTGCCAGCAGCTCGCGGACAGGGAACGAAAAACTGTTTTTT. Its protein is CASSSRTGNEKLFF.

This clone was counted between two and nine times. It differs at one base from a far larger clone, so likely a read error. The sample has other DNA sequences that encode this CDR3 too. The J gene is TRBJ1-1, the V gene TRBV9; D gene unclear. The CDR3 covers 13 residues. Germline CDR1 reads SGDLS; CDR2 reads YYNGEE. The DNA for the CDR3 is TGCGCCAGCAGCCCTCAGAGGAACACTGAAGCTTTCTTT. Translation gives CASSPQRNTEAFF.

The chain has TRBV5-1 and TRBJ1-6; TRBD1 aligns across 9 bases. Germline V CDR1 and CDR2: SGHRS, YFSETQ. Trimming removed 4 bases from V and 10 bases from J; junction bases left unmatched: 6. This CDR3 spans 14 amino acids. The CDR3 coding sequence is TGCGCCAGCAGCACGGGACAGGGACGGTCACCCCTCCACTTT. Its translation: CASSTGQGRSPLHF.

The J gene is TRBJ1-2, the V gene TRBV4-1; 7 nucleotides line up with TRBD1. The V segment lost 4 bases and the J segment 5 bases; nucleotides outside the gene matches: 10. Germline-derived CDR1 and CDR2 are MGHRA and YSYEKL. CDR3 length equals 15 residues. The CDR3 loop reads CASSPRQGIRYGYTF. Written as DNA, the CDR3 is TGCGCCAGCAGCCCTCGACAGGGAATCAGATATGGCTACACCTTC.